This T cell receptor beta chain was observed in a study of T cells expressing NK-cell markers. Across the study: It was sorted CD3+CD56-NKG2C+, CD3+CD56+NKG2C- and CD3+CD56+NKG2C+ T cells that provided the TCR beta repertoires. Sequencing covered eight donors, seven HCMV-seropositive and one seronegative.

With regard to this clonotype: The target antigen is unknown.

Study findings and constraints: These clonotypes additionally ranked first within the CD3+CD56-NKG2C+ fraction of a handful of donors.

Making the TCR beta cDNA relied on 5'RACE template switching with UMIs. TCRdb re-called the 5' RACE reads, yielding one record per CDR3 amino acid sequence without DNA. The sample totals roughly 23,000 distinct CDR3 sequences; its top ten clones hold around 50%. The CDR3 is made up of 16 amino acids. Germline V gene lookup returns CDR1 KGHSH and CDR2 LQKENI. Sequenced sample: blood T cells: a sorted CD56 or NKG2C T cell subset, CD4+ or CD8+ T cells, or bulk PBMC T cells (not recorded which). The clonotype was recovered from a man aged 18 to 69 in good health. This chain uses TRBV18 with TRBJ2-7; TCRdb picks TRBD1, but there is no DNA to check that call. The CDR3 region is CASSPAGTGALYEQYF.